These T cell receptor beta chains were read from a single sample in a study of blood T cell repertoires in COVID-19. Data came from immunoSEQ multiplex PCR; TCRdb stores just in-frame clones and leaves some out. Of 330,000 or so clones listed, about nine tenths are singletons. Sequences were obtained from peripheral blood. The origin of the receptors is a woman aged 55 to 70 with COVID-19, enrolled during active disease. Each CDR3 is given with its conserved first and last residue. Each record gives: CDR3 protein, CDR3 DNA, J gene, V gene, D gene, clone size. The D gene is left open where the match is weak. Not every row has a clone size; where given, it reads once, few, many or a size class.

cdr3_aa: CASSLDSLSYEQYF
cdr3_nt: TGTGCCAGCAGCCTAGACAGCCTCTCCTACGAGCAGTACTTC
j_call: TRBJ2-7
v_call: TRBV7-8
d_call: NA
clone_size: once

cdr3_aa: CASTRSQAAGDTQYF
cdr3_nt: TGTGCCAGCACCCGAAGCCAGGCAGCGGGGGATACGCAGTATTTT
j_call: TRBJ2-3
v_call: TRBV2
d_call: TRBD2
clone_size: NA

cdr3_aa: CASSLDLLAEAFF
cdr3_nt: TGTGCCAGCAGCTTAGATCTCTTAGCTGAAGCTTTCTTT
j_call: TRBJ1-1
v_call: TRBV7-9
d_call: NA
clone_size: once

cdr3_aa: CASMFLRLGDTEAFF
cdr3_nt: TGTGCCAGTATGTTCTTGAGGCTCGGGGACACTGAAGCTTTCTTT
j_call: TRBJ1-1
v_call: TRBV19
d_call: NA
clone_size: once

cdr3_aa: CASSQIGGAYFNEQFF
cdr3_nt: TGTGCCAGCAGCCAGATTGGGGGGGCCTATTTCAATGAGCAGTTCTTC
j_call: TRBJ2-1
v_call: TRBV14
d_call: NA
clone_size: NA

cdr3_aa: CASSLGHGDTEAFF
cdr3_nt: TGCGCCAGCAGCTTGGGTCACGGAGACACTGAAGCTTTCTTT
j_call: TRBJ1-1
v_call: TRBV5-1
d_call: NA
clone_size: NA

cdr3_aa: CASSLGYTEAFF
cdr3_nt: TGCGCCAGCAGCCTCGGGTACACTGAAGCTTTCTTT
j_call: TRBJ1-1
v_call: TRBV5-1
d_call: NA
clone_size: NA

cdr3_aa: CASSLDGTALPQHF
cdr3_nt: TGTGCCAGCAGCTTAGACGGGACAGCTCTTCCCCAGCATTTT
j_call: TRBJ1-5
v_call: TRBV7-8
d_call: TRBD1
clone_size: NA

cdr3_aa: CASSPGRGQETQYF
cdr3_nt: TGCGCCAGCAGCCCCGGCCGGGGCCAAGAGACCCAGTACTTC
j_call: TRBJ2-5
v_call: TRBV5-1
d_call: NA
clone_size: NA

cdr3_aa: CASTSYPPARADQPQHF
cdr3_nt: TGTGCCAGTACAAGTTACCCCCCCGCCAGGGCAGATCAGCCCCAGCATTTT
j_call: TRBJ1-5
v_call: TRBV19
d_call: NA
clone_size: NA

cdr3_aa: CAWTALGGLGNSPLHF
cdr3_nt: TGTGCCTGGACGGCCCTGGGGGGTTTAGGCAATTCACCCCTCCACTTT
j_call: TRBJ1-6
v_call: TRBV30
d_call: NA
clone_size: NA

cdr3_aa: CASSLQGQAQGGGYTF
cdr3_nt: TGCGCCAGCAGCCTTCAAGGACAGGCTCAAGGTGGAGGCTACACCTTC
j_call: TRBJ1-2
v_call: TRBV5-1
d_call: TRBD1
clone_size: NA

cdr3_aa: CASSPRSYEQYF
cdr3_nt: TGTGCCAGCAGCCCGAGAAGCTACGAGCAGTACTTC
j_call: TRBJ2-7
v_call: TRBV12-3/TRBV12-4
d_call: NA
clone_size: NA

cdr3_aa: CASSRTGDFYGYTF
cdr3_nt: TGTGCCAGCAGTCGGACAGGGGATTTCTATGGCTACACCTTC
j_call: TRBJ1-2
v_call: TRBV5-4
d_call: TRBD1
clone_size: NA

cdr3_aa: CASQMRGQPQHF
cdr3_nt: TGTGCCAGCCAAATGCGGGGTCAGCCCCAGCATTTT
j_call: TRBJ1-5
v_call: TRBV27
d_call: NA
clone_size: NA

cdr3_aa: CAWTEAAGNEQFF
cdr3_nt: TGTGCCTGGACGGAAGCCGCGGGCAATGAGCAGTTCTTC
j_call: TRBJ2-1
v_call: TRBV30
d_call: NA
clone_size: NA

cdr3_aa: CASSQLWGGGGTDTQYF
cdr3_nt: TGTGCCAGCAGCCAATTGTGGGGGGGAGGTGGAACAGATACGCAGTATTTT
j_call: TRBJ2-3
v_call: TRBV3-1/TRBV3-2
d_call: TRBD2
clone_size: NA

cdr3_aa: CASSSGVWGSPLHF
cdr3_nt: TGTGCCAGCAGTTCAGGGGTTTGGGGCTCACCCCTCCACTTT
j_call: TRBJ1-6
v_call: TRBV5-6
d_call: NA
clone_size: NA

cdr3_aa: CASSRTGEETPLHF
cdr3_nt: TGTGCCAGCAGCCGGACAGGGGAGGAAACACCCCTCCACTTT
j_call: TRBJ1-6
v_call: TRBV6-5
d_call: TRBD1
clone_size: NA

cdr3_aa: CASSAFRGQTYNEQFF
cdr3_nt: TGTGCCAGCAGCGCCTTCCGGGGACAGACCTACAATGAGCAGTTCTTC
j_call: TRBJ2-1
v_call: TRBV7-3
d_call: TRBD1
clone_size: NA

cdr3_aa: CSASSAGGSNEQFF
cdr3_nt: TGCAGTGCTAGTTCAGCGGGGGGGTCCAATGAGCAGTTCTTC
j_call: TRBJ2-1
v_call: TRBV20-1
d_call: TRBD2
clone_size: NA

cdr3_aa: CASSSRGWETQYF
cdr3_nt: TGTGCCAGCAGCTCACGGGGTTGGGAGACCCAGTACTTC
j_call: TRBJ2-5
v_call: TRBV7-3
d_call: NA
clone_size: NA